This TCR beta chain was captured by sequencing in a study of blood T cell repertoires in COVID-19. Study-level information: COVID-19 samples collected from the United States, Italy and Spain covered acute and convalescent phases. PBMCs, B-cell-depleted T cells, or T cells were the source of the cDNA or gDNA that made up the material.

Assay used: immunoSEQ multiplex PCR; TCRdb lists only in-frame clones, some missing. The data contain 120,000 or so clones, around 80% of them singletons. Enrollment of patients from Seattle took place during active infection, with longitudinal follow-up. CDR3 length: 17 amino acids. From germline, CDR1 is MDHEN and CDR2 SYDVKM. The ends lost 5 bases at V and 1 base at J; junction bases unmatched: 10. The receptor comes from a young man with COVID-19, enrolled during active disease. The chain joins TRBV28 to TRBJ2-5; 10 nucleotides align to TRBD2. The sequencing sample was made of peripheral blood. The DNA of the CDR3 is TGTGCCAGCAGTACCCTGTTTAGCGGGGGGCTCCAAGAGACCCAGTACTTC. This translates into CASSTLFSGGLQETQYF. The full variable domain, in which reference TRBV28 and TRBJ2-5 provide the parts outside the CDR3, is DVKVTQSSRYLVKRTGEKVFLECVQDMDHENMFWYRQDPGLGLRLIYFSYDVKMKEKGDIPEGYSVSREKKERFSLILESASTNQTSMYLCASSTLFSGGLQETQYFGPGTRLLVL.